This T cell receptor beta chain is drawn from a study of identical twins. This clonotype showed up many times. Antigen unknown. This CDR3 has 14 amino acids. With 9 bases removed from V and 4 bases from J, the gap between germline ends came to 14 bases. Germline CDR1 is KGHDR and CDR2 is SFDVKD. Findings and limits, study-wide: Alpha sequences that were out-of-frame and twin-shared showed an excess of low generation probability. There were fewer insertions in abundant cord blood beta clonotypes, but memory repertoires showed no such pattern. In zero-insertion analyses, partial confounding could arise from invariant MAIT and iNKT cells.

A template switching step contributed a universal primer site, while unique molecular identifiers were present in the cDNA. TCRdb redid the calling of the 5' RACE reads with MiXCR, one entry per CDR3 protein. The table has 250,000 or so distinct CDR3 sequences, about 7% seen once. This sample also appeared in a second study, on yellow fever vaccine responses in identical twins.

This chain connects TRBV24-1 to TRBJ2-2, with D possibly called TRBD1 or TRBD2 (5 bases each). The clonotype originates from a woman under 30 in good health. Material for sequencing was memory (CD45RO+) T cells sorted from blood. As DNA, the CDR3 is TGTGCCACCGACCCGGGACGCGGCACCGGGGAGCTGTTTTTT. It is translated as CATDPGRGTGELFF.